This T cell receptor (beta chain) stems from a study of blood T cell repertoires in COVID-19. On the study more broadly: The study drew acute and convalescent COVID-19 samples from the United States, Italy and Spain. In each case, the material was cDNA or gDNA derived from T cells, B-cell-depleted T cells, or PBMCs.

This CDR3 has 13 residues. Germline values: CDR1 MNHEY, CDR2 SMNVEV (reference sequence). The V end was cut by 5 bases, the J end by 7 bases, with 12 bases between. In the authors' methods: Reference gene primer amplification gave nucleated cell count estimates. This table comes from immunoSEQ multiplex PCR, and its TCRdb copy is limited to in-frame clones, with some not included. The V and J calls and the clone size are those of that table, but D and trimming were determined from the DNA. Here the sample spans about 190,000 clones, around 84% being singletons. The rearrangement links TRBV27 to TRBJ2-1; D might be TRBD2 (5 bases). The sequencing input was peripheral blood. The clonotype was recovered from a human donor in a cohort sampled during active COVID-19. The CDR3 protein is CASSPRDFNEQFF. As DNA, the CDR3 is TGTGCCAGCAGTCCCCGGGATTTTAATGAGCAGTTCTTC.